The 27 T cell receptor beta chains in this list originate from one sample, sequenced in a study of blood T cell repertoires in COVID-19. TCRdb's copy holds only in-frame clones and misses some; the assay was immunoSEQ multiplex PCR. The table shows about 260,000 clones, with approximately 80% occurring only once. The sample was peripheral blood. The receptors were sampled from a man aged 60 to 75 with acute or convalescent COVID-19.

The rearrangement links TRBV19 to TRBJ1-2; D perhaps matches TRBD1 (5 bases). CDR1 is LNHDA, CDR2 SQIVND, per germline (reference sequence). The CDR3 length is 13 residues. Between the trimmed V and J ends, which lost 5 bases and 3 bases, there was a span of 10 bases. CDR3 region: CASSAGWDYGYTF. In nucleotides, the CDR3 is TGTGCCAGTAGTGCAGGGTGGGACTATGGCTACACCTTC.

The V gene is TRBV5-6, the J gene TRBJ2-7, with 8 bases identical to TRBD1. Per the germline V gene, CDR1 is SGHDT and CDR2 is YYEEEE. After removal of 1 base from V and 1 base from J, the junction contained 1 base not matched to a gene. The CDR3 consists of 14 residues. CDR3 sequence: CASSLRDRSYEQYF. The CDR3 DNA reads TGTGCCAGCAGCTTGAGGGACAGGTCCTACGAGCAGTACTTC.

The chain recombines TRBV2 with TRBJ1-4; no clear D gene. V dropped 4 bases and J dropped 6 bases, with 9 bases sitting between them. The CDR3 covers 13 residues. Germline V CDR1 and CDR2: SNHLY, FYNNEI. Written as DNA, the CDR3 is TGTGCCAGCAGTGTCAGGCAAGATGAAAAACTGTTTTTT. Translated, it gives CASSVRQDEKLFF.

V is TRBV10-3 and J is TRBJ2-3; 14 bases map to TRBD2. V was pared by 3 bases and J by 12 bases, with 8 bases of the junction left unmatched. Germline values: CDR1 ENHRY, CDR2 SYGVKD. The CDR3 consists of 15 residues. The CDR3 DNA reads TGTGCCATCAGTGAAAAGGGACTAGCGGGGGTATCCCAGTATTTT. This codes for CAISEKGLAGVSQYF.

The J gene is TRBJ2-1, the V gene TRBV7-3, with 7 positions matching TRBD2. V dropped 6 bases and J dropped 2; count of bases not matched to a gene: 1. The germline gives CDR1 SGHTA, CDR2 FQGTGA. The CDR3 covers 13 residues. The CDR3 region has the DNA TGTGCCAGCAGGACTAGCCCCTACAATGAGCAGTTCTTC. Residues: CASRTSPYNEQFF.

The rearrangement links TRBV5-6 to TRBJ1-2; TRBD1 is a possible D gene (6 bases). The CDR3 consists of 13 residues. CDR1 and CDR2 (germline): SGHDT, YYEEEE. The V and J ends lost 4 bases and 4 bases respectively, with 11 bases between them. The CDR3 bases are TGTGCCAGCAGCGGGGGCAGCTTCTATGGCTACACCTTC. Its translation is CASSGGSFYGYTF.

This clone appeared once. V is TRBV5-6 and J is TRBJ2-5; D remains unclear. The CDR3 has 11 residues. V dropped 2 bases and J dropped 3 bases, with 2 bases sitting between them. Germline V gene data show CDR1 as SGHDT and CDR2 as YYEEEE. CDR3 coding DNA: TGTGCCAGCAGCTTCAAAGAGACCCAGTACTTC. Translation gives CASSFKETQYF.

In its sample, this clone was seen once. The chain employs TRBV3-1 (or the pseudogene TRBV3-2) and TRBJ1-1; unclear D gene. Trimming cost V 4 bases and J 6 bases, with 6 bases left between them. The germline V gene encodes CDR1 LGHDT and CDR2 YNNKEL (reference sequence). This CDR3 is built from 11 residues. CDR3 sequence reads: CASSRAAEAFF. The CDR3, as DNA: TGTGCCAGCAGCCGGGCCGCTGAAGCTTTCTTT.

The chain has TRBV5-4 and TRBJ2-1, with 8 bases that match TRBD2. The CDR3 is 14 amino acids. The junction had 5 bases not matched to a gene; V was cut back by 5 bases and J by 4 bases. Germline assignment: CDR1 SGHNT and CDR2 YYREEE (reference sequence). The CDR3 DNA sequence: TGTGCCAGCAGTCCCACGGGGGGGTACAATGAGCAGTTCTTC. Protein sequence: CASSPTGGYNEQFF.

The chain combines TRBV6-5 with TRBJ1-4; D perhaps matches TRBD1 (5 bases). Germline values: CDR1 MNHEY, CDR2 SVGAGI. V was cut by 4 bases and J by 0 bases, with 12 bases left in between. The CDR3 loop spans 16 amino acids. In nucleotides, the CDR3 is TGTGCCAGCAGTTTCCGACAGTCTGCAACTAATGAAAAACTGTTTTTT. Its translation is CASSFRQSATNEKLFF.

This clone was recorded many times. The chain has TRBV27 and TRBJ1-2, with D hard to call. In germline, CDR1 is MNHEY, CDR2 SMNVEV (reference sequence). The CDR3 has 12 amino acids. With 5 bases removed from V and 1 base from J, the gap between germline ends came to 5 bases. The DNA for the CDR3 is TGTGCCAGCAGTCAGGATAACTATGGCTACACCTTC. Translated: CASSQDNYGYTF.

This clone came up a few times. The CDR3 here is CASSSPQGGSTDTQYF. Written as DNA, the CDR3 is TGTGCCAGCAGTTCTCCCCAGGGGGGAAGCACAGATACGCAGTATTTT. The genes are TRBV2 and TRBJ2-3; D might be TRBD1 (7 bases). Per the germline V gene, CDR1 is SNHLY and CDR2 is FYNNEI. Between the trimmed V and J ends, which lost 5 bases and 0 bases, there was a span of 15 bases. The CDR3 consists of 16 residues.

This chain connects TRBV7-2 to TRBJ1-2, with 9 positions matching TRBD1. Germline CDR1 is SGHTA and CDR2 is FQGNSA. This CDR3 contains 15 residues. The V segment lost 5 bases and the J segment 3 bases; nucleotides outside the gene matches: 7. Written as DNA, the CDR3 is TGTGCCAGCAGCAAACGGACAGGGGAGGACTATGGCTACACCTTC. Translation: CASSKRTGEDYGYTF.

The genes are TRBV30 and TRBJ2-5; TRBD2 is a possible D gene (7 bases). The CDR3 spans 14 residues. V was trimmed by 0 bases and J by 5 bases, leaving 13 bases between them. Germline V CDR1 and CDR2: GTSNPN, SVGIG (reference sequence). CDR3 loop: CAWSVRGAGETQYF. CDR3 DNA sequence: TGTGCCTGGAGTGTACGGGGGGCCGGGGAGACCCAGTACTTC.

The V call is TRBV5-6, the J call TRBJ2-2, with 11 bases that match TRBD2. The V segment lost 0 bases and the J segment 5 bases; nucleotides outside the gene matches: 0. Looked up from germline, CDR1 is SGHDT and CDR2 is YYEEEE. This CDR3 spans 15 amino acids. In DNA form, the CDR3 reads TGTGCCAGCAGCTTGGGACTAGCGGGAACCGGGGAGCTGTTTTTT. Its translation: CASSLGLAGTGELFF.

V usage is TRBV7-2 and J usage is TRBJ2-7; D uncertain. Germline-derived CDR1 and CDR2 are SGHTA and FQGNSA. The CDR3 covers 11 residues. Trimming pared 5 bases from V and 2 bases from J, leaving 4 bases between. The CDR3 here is CASSVAYEQYF. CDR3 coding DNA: TGTGCCAGCAGCGTCGCCTACGAGCAGTACTTC. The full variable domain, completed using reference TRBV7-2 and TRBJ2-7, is GAGVSQSPSNKVTEKGKDVELRCDPISGHTALYWYRQSLGQGLEFLIYFQGNSAPDKSGLPSDRFSAERTGGSVSTLTIQRTQQEDSAVYLCASSVAYEQYFGPGTRLTVT.

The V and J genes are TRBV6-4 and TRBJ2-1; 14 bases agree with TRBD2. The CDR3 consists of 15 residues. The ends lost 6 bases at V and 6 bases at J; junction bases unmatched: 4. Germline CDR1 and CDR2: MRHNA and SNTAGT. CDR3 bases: TGTGCCAGCAGGAGACTAGCGGGAGGGCCCAATGAGCAGTTCTTC. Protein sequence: CASRRLAGGPNEQFF.

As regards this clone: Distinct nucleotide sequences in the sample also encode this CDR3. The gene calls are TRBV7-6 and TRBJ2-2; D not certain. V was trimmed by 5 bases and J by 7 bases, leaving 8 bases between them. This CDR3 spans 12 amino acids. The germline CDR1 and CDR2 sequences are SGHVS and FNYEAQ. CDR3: CASSPPSGELFF. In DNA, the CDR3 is TGTGCCAGCAGCCCCCCTAGCGGGGAGCTGTTTTTT.

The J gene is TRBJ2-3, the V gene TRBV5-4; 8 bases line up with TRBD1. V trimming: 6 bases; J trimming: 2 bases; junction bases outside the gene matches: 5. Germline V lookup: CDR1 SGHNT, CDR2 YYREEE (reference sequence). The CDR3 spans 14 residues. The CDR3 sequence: CASTPGGFTDTQYF. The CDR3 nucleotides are TGTGCCAGCACCCCAGGGGGCTTCACAGATACGCAGTATTTT.

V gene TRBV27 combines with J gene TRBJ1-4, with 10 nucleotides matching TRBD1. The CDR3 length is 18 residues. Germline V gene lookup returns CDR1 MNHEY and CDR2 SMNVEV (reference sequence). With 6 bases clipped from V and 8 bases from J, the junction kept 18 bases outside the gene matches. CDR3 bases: TGTGCCAGCAGCTCCGGGACAGGGGTCCCCCCTTATCGGGAAAAACTGTTTTTT. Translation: CASSSGTGVPPYREKLFF.

This chain's CDR3 is CASSVGTSSSYEQYF. In nucleotides, the CDR3 is TGCGCCAGCAGCGTCGGGACTTCCAGCTCCTACGAGCAGTACTTC. J is TRBJ2-7 and V is TRBV5-1; TRBD2 is a possible D gene (6 bases). This CDR3 spans 15 amino acids. Germline CDR1 and CDR2: SGHRS and YFSETQ. V shed 4 bases and J shed 0 bases, with 14 bases lying between them. Drawing the rest from reference TRBV5-1 and TRBJ2-7, the complete variable domain is KAGVTQTPRYLIKTRGQQVTLSCSPISGHRSVSWYQQTPGQGLQFLFEYFSETQRNKGNFPGRFSGRQFSNSRSEMNVSTLELGDSALYLCASSVGTSSSYEQYFGPGTRLTVT.

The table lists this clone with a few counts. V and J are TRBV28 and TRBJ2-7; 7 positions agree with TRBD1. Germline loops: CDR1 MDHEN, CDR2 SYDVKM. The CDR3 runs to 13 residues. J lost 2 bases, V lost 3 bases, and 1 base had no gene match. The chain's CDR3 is CASSLGQTYEQYF. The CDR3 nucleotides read TGTGCCAGCAGTTTGGGACAGACCTACGAGCAGTACTTC.

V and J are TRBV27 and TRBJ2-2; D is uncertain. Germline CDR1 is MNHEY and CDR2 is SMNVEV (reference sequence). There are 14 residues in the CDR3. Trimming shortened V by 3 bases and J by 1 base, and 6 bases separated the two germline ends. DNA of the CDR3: TGTGCCAGCAGTTTTAGGAGGAACACCGGGGAGCTGTTTTTT. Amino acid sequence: CASSFRRNTGELFF.

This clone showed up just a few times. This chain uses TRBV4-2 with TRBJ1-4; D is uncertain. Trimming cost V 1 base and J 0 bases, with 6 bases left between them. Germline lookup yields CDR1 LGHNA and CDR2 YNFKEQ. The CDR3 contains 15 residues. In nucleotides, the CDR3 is TGTGCCAGCAGCCAAGCAGATGCAACTAATGAAAAACTGTTTTTT. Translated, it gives CASSQADATNEKLFF.

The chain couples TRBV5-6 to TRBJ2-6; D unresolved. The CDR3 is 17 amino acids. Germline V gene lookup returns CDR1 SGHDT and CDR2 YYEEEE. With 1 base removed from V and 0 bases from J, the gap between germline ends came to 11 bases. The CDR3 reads CASSLYTDSSGANVLTF. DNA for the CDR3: TGTGCCAGCAGCTTGTATACCGATAGCTCTGGGGCCAACGTCCTGACTTTC.

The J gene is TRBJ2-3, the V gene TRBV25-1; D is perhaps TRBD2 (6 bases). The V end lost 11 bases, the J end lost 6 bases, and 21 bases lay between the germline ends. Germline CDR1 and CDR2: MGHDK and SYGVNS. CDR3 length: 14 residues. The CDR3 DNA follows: TGTGCCGACCCTCGGGGAGGTTCTCGGGATACGCAGTATTTT. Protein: CADPRGGSRDTQYF. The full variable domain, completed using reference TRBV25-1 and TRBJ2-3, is EADIYQTPRYLVIGTGKKITLECSQTMGHDKMYWYQQDPGMELHLIHYSYGVNSTEKGDLSSESTVSRIRTEHFPLTLESARPSHTSQYLCADPRGGSRDTQYFGPGTRLTVL.

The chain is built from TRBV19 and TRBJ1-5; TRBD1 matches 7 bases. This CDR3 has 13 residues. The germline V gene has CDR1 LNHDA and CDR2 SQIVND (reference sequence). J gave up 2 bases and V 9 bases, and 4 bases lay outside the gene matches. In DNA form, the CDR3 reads TGTGCCAGCCACGGACAGGGCAATCAGCCCCAGCATTTT. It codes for CASHGQGNQPQHF.